The T cell receptor beta chain under discussion was sequenced for a study of blood T cell repertoires in COVID-19. Study-level information: The United States, Italy and Spain were the sources of the acute and convalescent COVID-19 samples.

Original handling: Reference gene primer amplification gave estimated nucleated cell counts. The repertoire was sequenced with immunoSEQ multiplex PCR; TCRdb's copy has only in-frame clones and lacks some. The V and J calls and clone size come from that table; D and trimming were worked out from the DNA. The sample includes about 82,000 clones, 80% of them seen just once. Germline lookup yields CDR1 LGHDT and CDR2 YNNKEL (reference sequence). The CDR3 is made up of 16 amino acids. V shed 3 bases and J 7 bases; nucleotides not matched to a gene: 10. Material for sequencing was peripheral blood. This sequence originates from a woman aged 40-49 years with active or convalescent COVID-19. The V gene is TRBV3-1 (or the pseudogene TRBV3-2), the J gene TRBJ2-4; 9 positions match TRBD1. The CDR3 bases are TGTGCCAGCAGCCATTCGCTCCGGGACAGGGTCAACATTCAGTACTTC. Encoded protein: CASSHSLRDRVNIQYF.